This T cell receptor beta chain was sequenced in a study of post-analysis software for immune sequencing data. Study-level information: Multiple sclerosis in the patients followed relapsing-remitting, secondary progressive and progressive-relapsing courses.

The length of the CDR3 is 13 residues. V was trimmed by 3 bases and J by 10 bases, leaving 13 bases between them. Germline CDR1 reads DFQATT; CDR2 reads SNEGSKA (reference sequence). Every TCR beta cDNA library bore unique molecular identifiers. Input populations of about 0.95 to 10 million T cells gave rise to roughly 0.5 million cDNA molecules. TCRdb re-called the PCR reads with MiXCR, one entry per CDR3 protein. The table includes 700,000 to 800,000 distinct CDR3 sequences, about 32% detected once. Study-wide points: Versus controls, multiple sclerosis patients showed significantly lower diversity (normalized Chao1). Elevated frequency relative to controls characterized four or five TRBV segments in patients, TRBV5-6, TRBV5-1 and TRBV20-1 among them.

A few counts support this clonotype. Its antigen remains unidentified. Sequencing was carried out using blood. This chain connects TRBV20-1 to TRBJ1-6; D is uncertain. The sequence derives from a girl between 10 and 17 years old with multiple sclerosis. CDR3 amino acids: CSASLKGGSPLHF. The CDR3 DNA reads TGCAGTGCTAGTTTAAAGGGTGGCTCACCCCTCCACTTT.